Listed here are 12 T cell receptor beta chains from one sample, sequenced in a study of OX40 agonist ivuxolimab in advanced cancers. Here immunoSEQ multiplex PCR was the method, and the copy in TCRdb shows in-frame clones only, minus some. The sample gives 34,000 or so clones, 65% to 90% of which show up once; over 1.1% is in the top ten. The starting material was CD4+ or CD8+ T cells sorted from blood, obtained in a trial of the OX40 agonist ivuxolimab. The receptors were gathered from an adult with an advanced solid tumor such as melanoma, head and neck, liver or kidney cancer.

V is TRBV7-9 and J is TRBJ1-5, with a weak D call TRBD1 (6 bases). V gave up 1 base and J gave up 6 bases, with 13 bases separating them. The CDR3 totals 15 residues. CDR1 and CDR2 (germline): SEHNR, FQNEAQ (reference sequence). The CDR3 sequence is CASSLDREVGQPQHF. CDR3 coding DNA: TGTGCCAGCAGCTTAGACAGGGAAGTAGGTCAGCCCCAGCATTTT.

The chain couples TRBV4-1 to TRBJ1-2; weak D call: TRBD1 (6 bases). CDR1 MGHRA and CDR2 YSYEKL come from the germline V gene. The V gene lost 4 bases and the J gene lost 2 bases, with 23 bases spanning the gap. This CDR3 region has 18 residues. The CDR3 region has the DNA TGCGCCAGCAGCCGCCGCAGCGGGGACACCGCGGGGAACTATGGCTACACCTTC. It yields the protein CASSRRSGDTAGNYGYTF.

The V and J genes are TRBV30 and TRBJ1-2; 8 positions match TRBD1. Germline trimming cut 2 bases from V and 4 bases from J; bases unmatched to any gene: 3. The germline V gene has CDR1 GTSNPN and CDR2 SVGIG (reference sequence). The CDR3 sequence is 13 residues long. The CDR3 bases are TGTGCCTGGAGTAATACAGGGGGCTATGGCTACACCTTC. Its translation: CAWSNTGGYGYTF.

V and J are TRBV9 and TRBJ1-1; D ambiguous. This CDR3 region has 13 residues. Trimming cost V 0 bases and J 6 bases, with 9 bases left between them. From germline, CDR1 is SGDLS and CDR2 YYNGEE. The CDR3 sequence is CASSVALSSEAFF. The CDR3 coding sequence is TGTGCCAGCAGCGTAGCATTATCATCTGAAGCTTTCTTT.

CDR3 in DNA: TGTGCCAGCAGCGTTGGAGGGGTAAGCACAGATACGCAGTATTTT. Amino acid sequence: CASSVGGVSTDTQYF. The V gene is TRBV9, the J gene TRBJ2-3, with D possibly matching TRBD2 (6 bases). V lost 2 bases to trimming and J lost 0 bases, with 10 bases between them. CDR1 and CDR2 (germline): SGDLS, YYNGEE. The CDR3 has 15 amino acids.

The V and J genes are TRBV11-2 and TRBJ2-5; 9 bases line up with TRBD1. Per germline, CDR1 SGHAT and CDR2 FQNNGV. With V trimmed by 5 bases and J by 13 bases, 5 bases remained unmatched. This CDR3 comprises 11 residues. CDR3 region: CASSHDRGLYF. The DNA for the CDR3 is TGTGCCAGCAGCCACGACAGGGGGTTGTACTTC. The whole variable domain, filled in from reference TRBV11-2 and TRBJ2-5, reads EAGVAQSPRYKIIEKRQSVAFWCNPISGHATLYWYQQILGQGPKLLIQFQNNGVVDDSQLPKDRFSAERLKGVDSTLKIQPAKLEDSAVYLCASSHDRGLYFGPGTRLLVL.

The rearrangement links TRBV5-1 to TRBJ2-5; TRBD2 matches at 7 bases. The last part of the DNA fits TRBJ2-7 better; the J call may be wrong. CDR1 is SGHRS, CDR2 YFSETQ, per germline. This CDR3 contains 14 residues. The CDR3 coding sequence is TGCGCCAGCGGCGAACAAAGCGGGACCTACGAGCAGTACTTC. This translates into CASGEQSGTYEQYF.

The CDR3 is CASSLGAGGLETQYF. The CDR3 nucleotides are TGTGCCAGCAGCTTGGGAGCGGGGGGCTTGGAGACCCAGTACTTC. The chain joins TRBV7-3 to TRBJ2-5; TRBD2 matches 9 bases. This CDR3 contains 15 residues. V lost 3 bases and J lost 5; bases outside the gene matches: 7. CDR1 is SGHTA and CDR2 is FQGTGA in the germline V gene.

V gene TRBV5-6 combines with J gene TRBJ2-1; TRBD2 matches at 14 bases. The J segment lost 5 bases and the V segment lost 2 bases, leaving 6 bases of the junction unmatched. CDR3 length: 17 residues. Looked up from germline, CDR1 is SGHDT and CDR2 is YYEEEE. CDR3 sequence reads: CASSFLGLAGGHNEQFF. The DNA for the CDR3 is TGTGCCAGCAGCTTCTTAGGACTAGCGGGAGGCCACAATGAGCAGTTCTTC.

V gene TRBV5-1 combines with J gene TRBJ2-1; 8 bases match TRBD1. CDR1 and CDR2 (germline): SGHRS, YFSETQ. The CDR3 is 15 residues long. With V trimmed by 2 bases and J by 8 bases, 9 bases remained unmatched. CDR3 loop: CASSFVGQEIHEQFF. The CDR3, as DNA: TGCGCCAGCAGCTTTGTGGGACAGGAGATCCATGAGCAGTTCTTC.

Points on this clone: The sample has other DNA sequences that encode this CDR3 too. The gene calls are TRBV2 and TRBJ2-5; D perhaps matches TRBD2 (5 bases). The CDR3 contains 14 residues. V lost 3 bases and J lost 2, with 10 bases in between. Germline values: CDR1 SNHLY, CDR2 FYNNEI. The CDR3 DNA sequence: TGTGCCAGCAGTGACGGCAGACTACAAGAGACCCAGTACTTC. Protein: CASSDGRLQETQYF.

V is TRBV7-2 and J is TRBJ2-7; D uncertain. This CDR3 region has 14 residues. V was trimmed by 1 base and J by 3 bases, leaving 10 bases between them. Germline V gives CDR1 SGHTA, CDR2 FQGNSA. CDR3 sequence (DNA): TGTGCCAGCAGCTTAGATCCAAGGTTCTACGAGCAGTACTTC. This gives the protein CASSLDPRFYEQYF.